The 26 T cell receptor beta chains below all came from one sample that was sequenced in a study of cytomegalovirus exposure and HLA in healthy donors. It was with 60 Vbeta and 13 Jbeta primers that the PCR ran. Measured with immunoSEQ multiplex PCR; TCRdb has only the in-frame clones, and not every one. The sample lists over 100,000 clones, about four fifths occurring once. Sequencing was carried out using PBMCs. These receptors were taken from a woman aged 30 to 39 in good health and CMV-seronegative.

The chain carries TRBV7-8 and TRBJ2-5, with 11 bases matching TRBD2. Germline values: CDR1 SGHVS, CDR2 FQNEAQ. The CDR3 runs to 13 residues. J lost 7 bases, V lost 7 bases, and 5 bases had no gene match. The CDR3 bases are TGTGCCAGCACGCTAGCGGGAGGTCGGACCCAGTACTTC. Residues: CASTLAGGRTQYF.

This clone occurred once. The CDR3 spells CASSLTNRGNQPQHF. The CDR3 DNA reads TGCGCCAGCAGCCTTACAAACAGGGGGAACCAGCCCCAGCATTTT. This chain joins TRBV4-1 and TRBJ1-5, with 8 nucleotides matching TRBD1. V lost 4 bases to trimming and J lost 7 bases; unmatched junction nucleotides: 9. Germline lookup yields CDR1 MGHRA and CDR2 YSYEKL. This CDR3 comprises 15 residues.

The V call is TRBV28, the J call TRBJ1-4; 8 nucleotides match TRBD1. CDR3 length: 16 residues. CDR1 MDHEN and CDR2 SYDVKM come from the germline V gene. V was pared by 6 bases and J by 0 bases, with 6 bases of the junction left unmatched. CDR3 sequence: CASRETGVATNEKLFF. The DNA of the CDR3 is TGTGCCAGCAGGGAGACAGGGGTTGCAACTAATGAAAAACTGTTTTTT.

V usage is TRBV28 and J usage is TRBJ2-5; D gene ambiguous. The tail of the sequence fits TRBJ2-7 better, so the J call may be wrong. Germline V lookup: CDR1 MDHEN, CDR2 SYDVKM. CDR3 length: 15 amino acids. CDR3 bases: TGTGCCAGCAGGACCCACGGTGGTTCCGAGCGCGAGCAGTACTTC. Its protein product is CASRTHGGSEREQYF.

A word on this clone: At one end, the junction sequence differs from germline, possibly due to a read error. The CDR3, as DNA: TGTTCCAGCAGCTCCGGGGGGGACACAGGCACTGAAGCTTTCTTT. Translation: CSSSSGGDTGTEAFF. This sequence joins TRBV7-9 and TRBJ1-1; D may be TRBD1 (6 bases). The CDR3 runs 15 residues. Germline loops: CDR1 SEHNR, CDR2 FQNEAQ (reference sequence).

This chain connects TRBV11-2 to TRBJ2-7; 11 positions agree with TRBD2. Per germline, CDR1 SGHAT and CDR2 FQNNGV. The CDR3 has 18 residues. V trimming: 5 bases; J trimming: 4 bases; junction bases outside the gene matches: 16. CDR3 nucleotides: TGTGCCAGCAGCCTTCATCGACCCCCGGGACTAGCGGCATACGAGCAGTACTTC. Encoded protein: CASSLHRPPGLAAYEQYF.

The CDR3 nucleotides read TGTGCCACCAGCAGAGGTCGTATCGGAGAGACCCAGTACTTC. Its translation is CATSRGRIGETQYF. V and J are TRBV15 and TRBJ2-5; D unclear. Germline CDR1 and CDR2: LNHNV and YYDKDF (reference sequence). Trimming shortened V by 1 base and J by 4 bases, and 10 bases separated the two germline ends. CDR3 length: 14 amino acids.

This chain connects TRBV20-1 to TRBJ2-7, with no clear D. V lost 2 bases to trimming and J lost 5 bases, with 7 bases between them. The CDR3 is 11 amino acids. CDR1 is DFQATT and CDR2 is SNEGSKA in the germline V gene (reference sequence). The CDR3 reads CSARQVNEQYF. CDR3 nucleotide sequence: TGCAGTGCTAGACAGGTCAACGAGCAGTACTTC.

The table lists this clone with a few counts. The chain employs TRBV10-3 and TRBJ2-1; 7 bases are a match to TRBD2. Germline lookup yields CDR1 ENHRY and CDR2 SYGVKD. V gave up 3 bases and J gave up 0 bases; unmatched junction bases: 11. The CDR3 is 18 residues long. Here the CDR3 DNA reads TGTGCCATCAGTGACCGGGGCCTAGCGGCCAGCTCCTACAATGAGCAGTTCTTC. Amino acids: CAISDRGLAASSYNEQFF.

This clone was seen only once. The chain has TRBV5-5 and TRBJ2-1; 12 positions match TRBD2. This CDR3 is built from 14 residues. The germline V gene encodes CDR1 SGHKS and CDR2 YYEKEE (reference sequence). Germline trimming cut 2 bases from V and 12 bases from J; bases unmatched to any gene: 6. The CDR3 loop reads CASSFWTSGEGQFF. For the CDR3, the DNA is TGTGCCAGCAGCTTTTGGACTAGCGGGGAGGGGCAGTTCTTC. The whole variable domain, filled in from reference TRBV5-5 and TRBJ2-1, reads DAGVTQSPTHLIKTRGQQVTLRCSPISGHKSVSWYQQVLGQGPQFIFQYYEKEERGRGNFPDRFSARQFPNYSSELNVNALLLGDSALYLCASSFWTSGEGQFFGPGTRLTVL.

This clone has a handful of counts. The CDR3 spells CASSIMTSGRNEQFF. CDR3 nucleotides: TGTGCCAGTAGTATAATGACTAGCGGGCGGAATGAGCAGTTCTTC. The V and J genes are TRBV19 and TRBJ2-1; 10 bases map to TRBD2. The CDR3 contains 15 residues. J lost 7 bases, V lost 2 bases, and 5 bases had no gene match. CDR1 is LNHDA, CDR2 SQIVND, per germline (reference sequence).

V gene TRBV13 combines with J gene TRBJ2-3; 7 bases fit TRBD2. CDR1 PRHDT and CDR2 FYEKMQ come from the germline V gene (reference sequence). The V gene end was trimmed by 3 bases and the J gene end by 5 bases; junction bases not matched to a gene: 11. The CDR3 is 16 residues long. The CDR3, as DNA: TGTGCCAGCAGCTTGGAACGCGGGAGAGGCGTAGATACGCAGTATTTT. It codes for CASSLERGRGVDTQYF.

The J gene is TRBJ1-1, the V gene TRBV7-3; possibly TRBD1 for D (6 bases). The CDR3 has 14 amino acids. V was cut by 5 bases and J by 5 bases, with 15 bases left in between. Germline CDR1 reads SGHTA; CDR2 reads FQGTGA. The CDR3 region is CASSLAKGGTEAFF. The CDR3 DNA sequence: TGTGCCAGCAGCCTCGCAAAGGGGGGGACTGAAGCTTTCTTT.

This chain connects TRBV7-9 to TRBJ2-7; a possible D gene is TRBD2 (5 bases). Germline V lookup: CDR1 SEHNR, CDR2 FQNEAQ (reference sequence). The CDR3 totals 14 residues. Trimming shortened V by 1 base and J by 3 bases, and 10 bases separated the two germline ends. Written as DNA, the CDR3 is TGTGCCAGCAGCTTAGAACGGGGAAACTACGAGCAGTACTTC. The encoded protein is CASSLERGNYEQYF.

The rearrangement links TRBV19 to TRBJ2-7, with 7 bases matching TRBD2. Germline CDR1 reads LNHDA; CDR2 reads SQIVND (reference sequence). The CDR3 consists of 17 residues. The junction had 14 bases not matched to a gene; V was cut back by 3 bases and J by 3 bases. Here the CDR3 DNA reads TGTGCCAGTAGTATTACAGACCTAGCGGACATTTGCTACGAGCAGTACTTC. Translation: CASSITDLADICYEQYF.

The chain uses TRBV14 and TRBJ2-1; 8 bases match TRBD2. V trimming: 6 bases; J trimming: 5 bases; junction bases outside the gene matches: 15. In germline, CDR1 is SGHDN, CDR2 FVKESK. The CDR3 has 17 residues. This CDR3 is CASSQNKGLEQHNEQFF. The CDR3 DNA reads TGTGCCAGCAGTCAAAACAAGGGACTAGAACAACACAATGAGCAGTTCTTC.

This clone was seen a single time. The gene calls are TRBV30 and TRBJ2-5; maybe TRBD2 (5 bases). The CDR3 loop spans 10 amino acids. Trimming shortened V by 5 bases and J by 7 bases, and 8 bases separated the two germline ends. Germline CDR1 GTSNPN, CDR2 SVGIG (reference sequence). The CDR3 DNA follows: TGTGCCTGGGGAGGCCCGACCCAGTACTTC. It codes for CAWGGPTQYF.

V gene TRBV9 combines with J gene TRBJ1-4; 7 bases map to TRBD1. Trimming removed 4 bases from V and 5 bases from J; junction bases left unmatched: 2. There are 13 residues in the CDR3. Germline lookup yields CDR1 SGDLS and CDR2 YYNGEE. The CDR3 is CASSKGQNEKLFF. The CDR3 DNA reads TGTGCCAGCAGCAAGGGACAGAATGAAAAACTGTTTTTT.

V and J are TRBV9 and TRBJ1-1; tentative D call: TRBD1 (6 bases). Per the germline V gene, CDR1 is SGDLS and CDR2 is YYNGEE. This CDR3 is 16 amino acids long. The ends were cut back, 0 bases at V and 5 bases at J, with 17 bases in the middle. The CDR3 sequence: CASSVVGTKFDTEAFF. The CDR3 DNA is TGTGCCAGCAGCGTAGTAGGGACAAAGTTCGATACTGAAGCTTTCTTT.

The chain links TRBV9 to TRBJ1-1; D is unclear. V gave up 0 bases and J gave up 3 bases, with 6 bases separating them. CDR1 and CDR2 from the germline V gene are SGDLS and YYNGEE. The CDR3 loop spans 13 amino acids. CDR3 DNA sequence: TGTGCCAGCAGCGTAGACTTTCACACTGAAGCTTTCTTT. This codes for CASSVDFHTEAFF.

V gene TRBV12-1 combines with J gene TRBJ2-1; TRBD2 is the table's D call and was not checked against the DNA. TRBV12-1 is classified as a pseudogene. The CDR3 is made up of 14 amino acids. CDR3 loop: CASSLGLDPNEQFF. CDR3 nucleotide sequence: TGTGCCAGCAGCCTCGGACTAGATCCCAATGAGCAGTTCTTC.

This chain joins TRBV7-2 and TRBJ1-1; the D is unclear. V was clipped by 5 bases and J by 2 bases, with 12 bases between them. Germline assignment: CDR1 SGHTA and CDR2 FQGNSA. The CDR3 is 14 amino acids. The CDR3 is CASSAEGFNTEAFF. The CDR3 coding sequence is TGTGCCAGCAGCGCGGAGGGTTTTAACACTGAAGCTTTCTTT.

Notes on this clone: Other DNA sequences in this specimen translate into the identical CDR3. V gene TRBV19 combines with J gene TRBJ2-5; D unresolved. V lost 5 bases and J lost 0, with 4 bases in between. The CDR3 is made up of 12 amino acids. CDR1 and CDR2 (germline): LNHDA, SQIVND (reference sequence). The CDR3 here is CASSQYQETQYF. DNA for the CDR3: TGTGCCAGTAGTCAGTACCAAGAGACCCAGTACTTC.

This chain uses TRBV9 with TRBJ2-2, with 8 bases fitting TRBD1. Trimming took 4 bases from V and 6 from J; bases not matched to a gene: 11. The CDR3 contains 16 residues. Germline CDR1 SGDLS, CDR2 YYNGEE. CDR3 DNA: TGTGCCAGCAGCCCCGCTTCCTCGACAGGGGCCGGGGAGCTGTTTTTT. Its translation is CASSPASSTGAGELFF.

CDR3 DNA: TGTGCCAGCGGCGGGACAGGGGGGGATGAGCAGTTCTTC. This gives the protein CASGGTGGDEQFF. The chain employs TRBV6-5 and TRBJ2-1; the match to TRBD1 covers 11 bases. CDR1 and CDR2 (germline): MNHEY, SVGAGI. This CDR3 region has 13 residues. Trimming cost V 8 bases and J 8 bases; bases outside gene matches: 5.

This clone is a singleton in its sample. At one end, the junction sequence differs from germline, possibly due to a read error. The chain couples TRBV7-2 to TRBJ2-2, with 8 nucleotides matching TRBD2. This CDR3 region has 17 residues. CDR1 is SGHTA, CDR2 FQGNSA, per germline. The CDR3 reads CASSDRGGITNAGELFF. In nucleotides, the CDR3 is TGTGCCAGCAGCGATCGGGGGGGAATTACGAACGCCGGGGAGCTGTTTTTT.